This is a list of T cell receptor beta chains from one sample in a study of identical twins. A single record per CDR3 protein comes from TCRdb applying MiXCR to the 5' RACE reads. The table includes 700,000 to 950,000 distinct CDR3 sequences, more than 9% detected once. These data were also reused for a study on yellow fever vaccine responses in identical twins.

The material sequenced was PBMCs. These receptors originate from a woman aged 18-30 years in good health. CDR3s include the opening cysteine and the closing phenylalanine or tryptophan. The D gene is left open where the match is weak. Rows may omit the clone size; those that give it use once, few, many or a size class.

D	size	V	J	CDR3	DNA
.	many	TRBV7-3	TRBJ2-7	CASSFSGSSEQYF	TGTGCCAGCAGCTTCAGCGGGTCTAGTGAGCAGTACTTC
TRBD1	few	TRBV6-1	TRBJ2-1	CAISMTGETYNEQFF	TGTGCCATCTCCATGACAGGGGAAACCTACAATGAGCAGTTCTTC
TRBD2	many	TRBV5-1	TRBJ2-3	CASSLGTSGSDTQYF	TGCGCCAGCAGCTTAGGGACTAGCGGCTCGGATACGCAGTATTTT
TRBD2	.	TRBV11-1	TRBJ2-1	CASSLGTSGGGSYNEQFF	TGTGCCAGCAGCTTAGGGACTAGCGGGGGGGGTTCCTACAATGAGCAGTTCTTC
TRBD1	.	TRBV27	TRBJ1-1	CASRRDRGEAFF	TGTGCCAGCAGGCGGGACAGGGGAGAAGCTTTCTTT
TRBD2	.	TRBV28	TRBJ2-3	CASSLFLLDRTSGPTDTQYF	TGTGCCAGCAGTTTATTCCTCCTAGACCGGACTAGCGGCCCCACAGATACGCAGTATTTT
.	few	TRBV20-1	TRBJ2-7	CSARTDSYEQYF	TGCAGTGCGAGGACAGACTCCTACGAGCAGTACTTC
TRBD1	many	TRBV5-1	TRBJ2-7	CASSPDRGEVYEQYF	TGCGCCAGCTCTCCGGACAGGGGAGAGGTCTACGAGCAGTACTTC
TRBD1	many	TRBV3-1	TRBJ2-7	CASSQQPGQTYEQYF	TGTGCCAGCAGCCAGCAACCGGGACAGACCTACGAGCAGTACTTC
TRBD1	.	TRBV20-1	TRBJ2-5	CSARPGTGIQETQYF	TGCAGTGCTCGTCCCGGGACAGGGATCCAAGAGACCCAGTACTTC
.	.	TRBV7-2	TRBJ2-4	CASTPSSGNIQYF	TGTGCCAGCACCCCCTCCTCGGGAAACATTCAGTACTTC
.	few	TRBV3-1	TRBJ2-2	CASSQEGTQNTGELFF	TGTGCCAGCAGCCAAGAAGGGACACAGAACACCGGGGAGCTGTTTTTT
.	few	TRBV20-1	TRBJ1-1	CSRTEAFF	TGCAGTAGGACTGAAGCTTTCTTT
TRBD1	many	TRBV27	TRBJ2-1	CASSDRGNEQFF	TGTGCCAGCAGCGACAGGGGGAATGAGCAGTTCTTC
.	few	TRBV12-3/TRBV12-4	TRBJ1-6	CASRQKQGFNSPLHF	TGTGCCAGCAGGCAGAAACAGGGTTTCAATTCACCCCTCCACTTT
.	.	TRBV7-8	TRBJ1-2	CASSLDGASVMDTF	TGTGCCAGCAGCTTAGACGGGGCGAGCGTCATGGACACCTTC
TRBD2	many	TRBV7-6	TRBJ2-1	CASSQQFTGTSRNEQFF	TGTGCCAGCAGCCAGCAATTCACCGGGACTAGTAGAAATGAGCAGTTCTTC
.	many	TRBV29-1	TRBJ2-3	CSVGWDTRVTDTQYF	TGCAGCGTTGGCTGGGACACCCGAGTCACAGATACGCAGTATTTT
TRBD1	few	TRBV10-3	TRBJ2-5	CAISDAGGTTQYF	TGTGCCATCAGTGATGCAGGGGGAACGACCCAGTACTTC
.	.	TRBV15	TRBJ1-3	CATSSGASSGNTIYF	TGTGCCACCAGCAGCGGGGCAAGCTCTGGAAACACCATATATTTT
.	many	TRBV5-6	TRBJ1-4	CASSLGQNEKLFF	TGTGCCAGCAGCTTGGGACAGAATGAAAAACTGTTTTTT
.	few	TRBV28	TRBJ1-4	CASISGGKYNEKLFF	TGTGCCAGCATCTCCGGCGGCAAGTATAATGAAAAACTGTTTTTT
TRBD1	.	TRBV2	TRBJ1-2	CASTGQGGRVGYTF	TGTGCCAGCACTGGACAGGGAGGGCGGGTTGGCTACACCTTC
.	.	TRBV7-2	TRBJ2-7	CASSSGLNEQYF	TGTGCCAGCAGCTCAGGGCTCAACGAGCAGTACTTC
.	.	TRBV3-1	TRBJ2-3	CASSPPGVNTDTQYF	TGTGCCAGCAGCCCGCCCGGGGTGAACACAGATACGCAGTATTTT
.	.	TRBV20-1	TRBJ2-1	CSARGDGHPGVNEQFF	TGCAGTGCTAGAGGGGATGGGCACCCCGGGGTTAATGAGCAGTTCTTC
.	.	TRBV15	TRBJ2-1	CATSRDLVGEQFF	TGTGCCACCAGCAGAGATTTGGTAGGTGAGCAGTTCTTC
.	many	TRBV7-9	TRBJ2-3	CASSLELGGDTQYF	TGTGCCAGCAGCTTAGAACTAGGCGGAGATACGCAGTATTTT
TRBD2	.	TRBV7-6	TRBJ2-1	CASSPVGTSGNNEQFF	TGTGCCAGCAGCCCAGTTGGGACTAGCGGCAACAATGAGCAGTTCTTC
.	many	TRBV5-5	TRBJ1-2	CASSLEGSYGYTF	TGTGCCAGCAGCTTGGAGGGGAGCTATGGCTACACCTTC
.	.	TRBV20-1	TRBJ1-4	CSAQNEKLFF	TGCAGTGCTCAGAATGAAAAACTGTTTTTT
.	few	TRBV7-3	TRBJ1-1	CASSLTARGTEAFF	TGTGCCAGCAGCTTAACCGCCAGGGGCACTGAAGCTTTCTTT
.	few	TRBV7-2	TRBJ2-2	CASSFGSPSNTGELFF	TGTGCCAGCAGCTTTGGATCCCCTTCGAACACCGGGGAGCTGTTTTTT
TRBD1	.	TRBV6-2/TRBV6-3	TRBJ2-5	CASNPQPGQPPEETQYF	TGTGCCAGCAACCCCCAACCGGGACAGCCCCCTGAGGAGACCCAGTACTTC
TRBD1	.	TRBV5-4	TRBJ2-1	CASSLAGTGHNEQFF	TGTGCCAGCAGCTTGGCCGGGACAGGACACAATGAGCAGTTCTTC
.	.	TRBV7-8	TRBJ2-1	CASSLGASASLHEQFF	TGTGCCAGCAGCTTAGGGGCTAGTGCATCTTTGCATGAGCAGTTCTTC
.	.	TRBV5-1	TRBJ2-7	CASSLARGYEQYF	TGCGCCAGCAGCTTGGCCAGGGGATACGAGCAGTACTTC